These T cell receptor beta chains were read from a single sample in a study of blood T cell repertoires in COVID-19. Profiling relied on immunoSEQ multiplex PCR, and the TCRdb table lists in-frame clones only, not all of them. Among hundreds of thousands of clones, 80% to 90% were seen once, and the ten largest hold over 0.95%. The material sequenced was PBMCs or T cells enriched from blood (not recorded which). These receptors were collected from a man aged 18 to 35 who had recovered from COVID-19. The CDR3 runs from the conserved cysteine through the conserved F or W. A D gene is named only where the DNA matches it firmly. The size of a clone is reported for some rows only, either as once, few or many, or as a class for expanded clones.

cdr3_aa cdr3_nt d_call v_call clone_size cdr3_length j_call
CASSEYTLQGKETQYF TGTGCCAGCAGTGAATATACCCTACAGGGGAAAGAGACCCAGTACTTC TRBD1 TRBV25-1 once 16 TRBJ2-5
CASSSQGVGSPLHF TGTGCCAGCAGTTCCCAGGGCGTAGGCTCACCCCTCCACTTT - TRBV6-1 - 14 TRBJ1-6
CASSLYSYNEQFF TGTGCCAGCAGCTTATACAGCTACAATGAGCAGTTCTTC - TRBV7-3 - 13 TRBJ2-1
CASSLDFNEKLFF TGCGCCAGCAGCCTGGACTTTAATGAAAAACTGTTTTTT - TRBV5-1 - 13 TRBJ1-4
CASSQVNSNYGYTF TGTGCCAGCAGCCAAGTAAACAGTAACTATGGCTACACCTTC - TRBV3-1/TRBV3-2 - 14 TRBJ1-2
CASSYSAGGRETQYF TGTGCCAGCAGTTACTCGGCGGGAGGAAGGGAGACCCAGTACTTC TRBD2 TRBV6-5 - 15 TRBJ2-5
CATSRDLRVGGYTF TGTGCCACCAGCAGAGATCTACGGGTTGGGGGCTACACCTTC - TRBV15 - 14 TRBJ1-2
CASSSYSKTQYF TGTGCCAGCAGCTCCTACAGTAAGACCCAGTACTTC - TRBV7-2 - 12 TRBJ2-5
CAIGRGGNTIYF TGTGCCATCGGCCGGGGTGGAAACACCATATATTTT - TRBV6-1 - 12 TRBJ1-3
CASSQVPGFGNTIYF TGTGCCAGCAGCCAAGTGCCAGGGTTTGGAAACACCATATATTTT - TRBV14 - 15 TRBJ1-3
CAIRPLLGETQYF TGTGCCATCAGACCCTTATTGGGCGAGACCCAGTACTTC - TRBV10-3 - 13 TRBJ2-5
CASSHHRVTNTEAFF TGTGCCAGCAGCCACCACAGGGTAACGAACACTGAAGCTTTCTTT - TRBV3-1/TRBV3-2 - 15 TRBJ1-1
CASSPRRQGTSGNTIYF TGTGCCAGCTCACCAAGGAGACAGGGGACCTCTGGAAACACCATATATTTT TRBD1 TRBV18 - 17 TRBJ1-3
CASSDRGGLEQYF TGTGCCAGCAGCGACAGAGGTGGCCTCGAGCAGTACTTC - TRBV7-2 - 13 TRBJ2-7
CASSQQGVPNTEAFF TGTGCCAGCAGCCAACAGGGGGTGCCGAACACTGAAGCTTTCTTT TRBD1 TRBV4-2 - 15 TRBJ1-1
CASSSEGGRSNTGELFF TGTGCCAGCAGCTCCGAGGGGGGGCGAAGTAACACCGGGGAGCTGTTTTTT - TRBV5-4 - 17 TRBJ2-2
CARGRPATNEKLFF TGTGCCAGGGGCCGGCCCGCAACTAATGAAAAACTGTTTTTT - TRBV28 - 14 TRBJ1-4
CASSLSASYNEQFF TGTGCCAGCAGCTTATCCGCGTCCTACAATGAGCAGTTCTTC - TRBV11-3 - 14 TRBJ2-1